These 23 T cell receptor beta chains were all obtained from the same sample, sequenced in a study of shared T cell receptors in the human thymus. Assay: immunoSEQ multiplex PCR; the TCRdb copy retains only in-frame clones and omits some. Seen here are about 660,000 clones, more than 75% observed once, and the top ten hold approximately 0.01%. Separately, the same data were catalogued under a study of human thymus T cells.

Material: thymocytes. The receptors come from a boy under two years old with a congenital heart defect.

The chain has TRBV5-4 and TRBJ1-1, with TRBD1 identical over 8 bases. The CDR3 runs to 16 residues. V lost 3 bases and J lost 2; bases outside the gene matches: 9. Germline V gives CDR1 SGHNT, CDR2 YYREEE (reference sequence). The CDR3 reads CASSYPGTGANTEAFF. The CDR3 DNA sequence: TGTGCCAGCAGCTATCCCGGGACAGGCGCCAACACTGAAGCTTTCTTT.

This sequence joins TRBV5-6 and TRBJ2-7; TRBD2 matches 7 bases. Germline V CDR1 and CDR2: SGHDT, YYEEEE. V lost 4 bases, J lost 3 bases, and 19 bases stayed unmatched. The CDR3 totals 18 residues. The chain's CDR3 is CASSRTGTIPKEGYEQYF. CDR3 in DNA: TGTGCCAGCAGCAGAACCGGGACTATTCCTAAAGAGGGCTACGAGCAGTACTTC.

This clone was picked up one time. DNA for the CDR3: TGTGCTAGTGGTCGGGGGGGCAATGAGCAGTTCTTC. Translated: CASGRGGNEQFF. The chain recombines TRBV12-5 with TRBJ2-1; TRBD2 agrees at 8 bases. Trimming removed 5 bases from V and 6 bases from J; junction bases left unmatched: 0. The germline V gene has CDR1 LGHNT and CDR2 FRNRAP. The CDR3 is 12 residues long.

The sample holds one count of this clone. The genes are TRBV28 and TRBJ1-5, with 8 bases lining up with TRBD1. The germline gives CDR1 MDHEN, CDR2 SYDVKM. J lost 3 bases, V lost 5 bases, and 6 bases had no gene match. The CDR3 is 15 amino acids. CDR3 loop: CASSARQGYNQPQHF. The CDR3, as DNA: TGTGCCAGCAGTGCGAGACAGGGGTACAATCAGCCCCAGCATTTT.

The chain links TRBV18 to TRBJ1-1; tentative D call: TRBD1 (5 bases). Between the trimmed V and J ends, which lost 0 bases and 3 bases, there was a span of 11 bases. This CDR3 is built from 15 residues. CDR1 is KGHSH, CDR2 LQKENI, per germline. The CDR3 protein is CASSPPAAGYTEAFF. The CDR3 coding sequence is TGTGCCAGCTCACCACCGGCGGCAGGGTACACTGAAGCTTTCTTT.

The DNA of the CDR3 is TGTGCCAGCAGTGAAAGCAATGACTCTGGAAACACCATATATTTT. Its protein product is CASSESNDSGNTIYF. V is TRBV2 and J is TRBJ1-3; the D is unclear. The CDR3 has 15 amino acids. Trimming left V 2 bases short and J 0 bases short, with 8 bases between. CDR1 is SNHLY, CDR2 FYNNEI, per germline.

V gene TRBV5-4 combines with J gene TRBJ1-3, with 8 bases aligning to TRBD1. Germline V gene lookup returns CDR1 SGHNT and CDR2 YYREEE (reference sequence). V lost 0 bases and J lost 7; bases outside the gene matches: 15. CDR3 size: 18 residues. CDR3 loop: CASSLEGQDYRVKNTIYF. CDR3 DNA sequence: TGTGCCAGCAGCTTGGAGGGACAGGACTACCGCGTGAAGAACACCATATATTTT.

The chain joins TRBV20-1 to TRBJ1-2, with D unresolved. The V end lost 3 bases, the J end lost 5 bases, and 7 bases lay between the germline ends. The length of the CDR3 is 11 residues. CDR1 and CDR2 from the germline V gene are DFQATT and SNEGSKA (reference sequence). CDR3 protein: CSASTEYGYTF. The DNA for the CDR3 is TGCAGTGCTAGTACTGAGTATGGCTACACCTTC.

The V and J genes are TRBV6-5 and TRBJ2-7; 10 bases align to TRBD2. The CDR3 runs to 14 residues. Per germline, CDR1 MNHEY and CDR2 SVGAGI. The V segment lost 6 bases and the J segment 5 bases; nucleotides outside the gene matches: 7. The CDR3 DNA sequence: TGTGCCAGCAGGAAGCGGGAGGGCCTCCACGAGCAGTACTTC. It yields the protein CASRKREGLHEQYF.

The chain joins TRBV15 to TRBJ2-3; maybe TRBD2 (5 bases). This CDR3 is built from 13 residues. The germline V gene encodes CDR1 LNHNV and CDR2 YYDKDF (reference sequence). V was shortened by 0 bases and J by 6 bases, with 7 bases between the two germline ends. The CDR3 bases are TGTGCCACCAGCAGAGACTCGGGGGATACGCAGTATTTT. It translates to CATSRDSGDTQYF.

The chain couples TRBV14 to TRBJ2-1, with D uncertain. Trimming left V 3 bases short and J 0 bases short, with 9 bases between. Germline CDR1 reads SGHDN; CDR2 reads FVKESK. The CDR3 length is 15 residues. DNA for the CDR3: TGTGCCAGCAGCCACGTATCGAGCTCCTACAATGAGCAGTTCTTC. It translates to CASSHVSSSYNEQFF. Filled out from reference TRBV14 and TRBJ2-1, the complete variable domain reads EAGVTQFPSHSVIEKGQTVTLRCDPISGHDNLYWYRRVMGKEIKFLLHFVKESKQDESGMPNNRFLAERTGGTYSTLKVQPAELEDSGVYFCASSHVSSSYNEQFFGPGTRLTVL.

A note on this clone: Additional DNA sequences in this sample encode the identical CDR3. The J gene is TRBJ2-5, the V gene TRBV5-1; no firm D call. Germline V gene data show CDR1 as SGHRS and CDR2 as YFSETQ. V lost 1 base and J 2 bases, leaving 6 bases between the germline ends. CDR3 length: 13 amino acids. CDR3 region: CASSLNYQETQYF. CDR3 sequence (DNA): TGCGCCAGCAGCTTGAACTATCAAGAGACCCAGTACTTC. Filled out from reference TRBV5-1 and TRBJ2-5, the complete variable domain reads KAGVTQTPRYLIKTRGQQVTLSCSPISGHRSVSWYQQTPGQGLQFLFEYFSETQRNKGNFPGRFSGRQFSNSRSEMNVSTLELGDSALYLCASSLNYQETQYFGPGTRLLVL.

The V gene is TRBV5-4, the J gene TRBJ2-5; the D gene is possibly TRBD2 (5 bases). Trimming took 3 bases from V and 4 from J, leaving 10 bases between them. The CDR3 runs 13 residues. The V gene's germline CDR1 is SGHNT and CDR2 YYREEE (reference sequence). DNA for the CDR3: TGTGCCAGCAGCTGGGTTCGGGGAGAGACCCAGTACTTC. Translating gives CASSWVRGETQYF.

This clone has a handful of counts. This chain uses TRBV6-1 with TRBJ1-4, with D unresolved. This CDR3 comprises 13 residues. The germline V and J ends were trimmed by 7 bases and 8 bases, with 14 bases remaining between them. The V gene's germline CDR1 is MNHNS and CDR2 SASEGT. The CDR3 nucleotides are TGTGCCAGCATCCCGGGGATAGGAGAAAAACTGTTTTTT. Amino acids: CASIPGIGEKLFF.

V gene TRBV28 combines with J gene TRBJ2-1; 10 nucleotides align to TRBD2. There are 17 residues in the CDR3. Germline V CDR1 and CDR2: MDHEN, SYDVKM. V lost 5 bases, J lost 5 bases, and 12 bases stayed unmatched. The DNA for the CDR3 is TGTGCCAGCAGTGCCGATAGCGGGAGGAATTTGGACAATGAGCAGTTCTTC. It is translated as CASSADSGRNLDNEQFF.

In DNA form, the CDR3 reads TGTGCCAGCAGTGAATCGCGGGGGGCCCAGCCCCAGCATTTT. It is translated as CASSESRGAQPQHF. The chain couples TRBV25-1 to TRBJ1-5; tentatively, D is TRBD1 (6 bases). This CDR3 contains 14 residues. V lost 1 base and J lost 7, with 11 bases in between. Germline CDR1 and CDR2: MGHDK and SYGVNS.

The rearrangement uses TRBV25-1 and TRBJ1-5, with TRBD1 matching over 10 bases. CDR1 and CDR2 from the germline V gene are MGHDK and SYGVNS. After removal of 1 base from V and 3 bases from J, the junction contained 3 bases not matched to a gene. The CDR3 runs 16 residues. DNA of the CDR3: TGTGCCAGCAGTGAATCGACAGGGGGCGACAATCAGCCCCAGCATTTT. This sequence encodes CASSESTGGDNQPQHF.

The rearrangement uses TRBV6-1 and TRBJ1-4; 12 bases fit TRBD1. The V segment lost 2 bases and the J segment 4 bases; nucleotides outside the gene matches: 8. Germline assignment: CDR1 MNHNS and CDR2 SASEGT. This CDR3 spans 18 amino acids. CDR3 coding DNA: TGTGCCAGCAGTGAAACCCGGGACAGGGGGCCGGGTAATGAAAAACTGTTTTTT. Amino acid sequence: CASSETRDRGPGNEKLFF.

This chain connects TRBV6-5 to TRBJ2-2; 9 nucleotides align to TRBD1. Germline CDR1 reads MNHEY; CDR2 reads SVGAGI. J gave up 3 bases and V 2 bases, and 4 bases lay outside the gene matches. There are 16 residues in the CDR3. The CDR3 bases are TGTGCCAGCAGTTACCGGGACAGGGCTCACACCGGGGAGCTGTTTTTT. Encoded protein: CASSYRDRAHTGELFF.

The chain couples TRBV12-5 to TRBJ2-7; no reliable D call. Trimming removed 0 bases at V and 3 bases at J, with 12 bases between. This CDR3 comprises 15 residues. The germline V gene has CDR1 LGHNT and CDR2 FRNRAP. The CDR3 coding sequence is TGTGCTAGTGGTTTGGTAGCGCCCCCCCTCTACGAGCAGTACTTC. Translated, it gives CASGLVAPPLYEQYF.

V usage is TRBV4-2 and J usage is TRBJ2-7; TRBD1 matches at 10 bases. Germline CDR1 and CDR2: LGHNA and YNFKEQ. J was trimmed by 5 bases and V by 0 bases; bases with no gene match: 13. This CDR3 contains 18 residues. The CDR3 DNA reads as TGTGCCAGCAGCCAAGATCGGGGACCGGGACAGGGGTCCCACGAGCAGTACTTC. The encoded protein is CASSQDRGPGQGSHEQYF.

The rearrangement joins TRBV10-1 to TRBJ2-2, with a weak D call TRBD1 (5 bases). CDR3 length equals 20 residues. Germline V CDR1 and CDR2: WNHNN, SYGVQD (reference sequence). V dropped 0 bases and J dropped 0 bases, with 20 bases sitting between them. The CDR3: CASSESIAQVMYPNTGELFF. The CDR3 DNA sequence: TGCGCCAGCAGTGAGTCGATAGCACAGGTCATGTATCCGAACACCGGGGAGCTGTTTTTT.

The J gene is TRBJ2-5, the V gene TRBV6-1, with a weak D call TRBD2 (6 bases). The CDR3 length is 14 residues. Per germline, CDR1 MNHNS and CDR2 SASEGT. Trimming took off 5 bases at V and 1 base at J, with 11 bases between the two ends. DNA for the CDR3: TGTGCCAGCAGTACACTGGGACTCCAAGAGACCCAGTACTTC. The encoded protein is CASSTLGLQETQYF.